A selection of T cell receptor beta chains follows, all from one sample in a study of blood T cell dynamics during melanoma immunotherapy. TCRdb keeps only in-frame clones here, not all; method: immunoSEQ multiplex PCR. The data hold about 16,000 clones, with about 94% observed a single time. This specimen consisted of effector memory CD8+ T cells from blood, obtained from a patient treated with checkpoint blockade. The receptors stem from a human donor with melanoma. CDR3s include the opening cysteine and the closing phenylalanine or tryptophan. D genes are given only for firm matches. Size tells how often a clone was seen (once, few, many) or the class of an expanded clone, and some rows leave it out.

j_call | v_call | d_call | clone_size | cdr3_nt | cdr3_aa
TRBJ1-1 | TRBV5-4 | . | . | TGTGCCAGCAGCCGGGGGGGTAACACTGAAGCTTTCTTT | CASSRGGNTEAFF
TRBJ1-2 | TRBV7-9 | TRBD1 | . | TGTGCCAGCGGGCCACGGGACAGCTATGGCTACACCTTC | CASGPRDSYGYTF
TRBJ2-2 | TRBV27 | TRBD1 | once | TGTGCCAGCAGTTTAACGGCAGGGGGCCCCACCGGGGAGCTGTTTTTT | CASSLTAGGPTGELFF
TRBJ1-2 | TRBV27 | . | . | TGTGCCAGCAGTTTATCGGTCGGGACGCTCGGATATGGCTACACCTTC | CASSLSVGTLGYGYTF
TRBJ2-5 | TRBV5-6 | . | . | TGTGCCAGCAGCTTGGGAGGTTTCCAAGAGACCCAGTACTTC | CASSLGGFQETQYF
TRBJ2-7 | TRBV28 | TRBD1 | . | TGTGCCAGCAGTTTATTTGCAGGGGGCGCAGTATACGAGCAGTACTTC | CASSLFAGGAVYEQYF
TRBJ2-3 | TRBV5-4 | TRBD1 | . | TGTGCCAGCAGCTTCCGGGACAGGAGCACAGATACGCAGTATTTT | CASSFRDRSTDTQYF
TRBJ1-1 | TRBV4-1 | . | . | TGCGCCAGCAGCCAGGGATTGACTGAAGCTTTCTTT | CASSQGLTEAFF
TRBJ2-7 | TRBV5-6 | TRBD1 | . | TGTGCCAGCAGCTTGAAAGACAGGGGCTACGAGCAGTACTTC | CASSLKDRGYEQYF
TRBJ2-7 | TRBV6-5 | . | . | TGTGCCAGCAGTTACTCGTTTTTAGCGGCATCCTACGAGCAGTACTTC | CASSYSFLAASYEQYF
TRBJ2-7 | TRBV7-9 | . | . | TGTGCCAGCAGCTTCCCGACTATCAAAGAGGGGTCACCCTACGAGCAGTACTTC | CASSFPTIKEGSPYEQYF
TRBJ2-1 | TRBV9 | . | . | TGTGCCAGCAGCGTAGCAGTGATGGGTGAGCAGTTCTTC | CASSVAVMGEQFF
TRBJ2-7 | TRBV2 | TRBD1 | . | TGTGCCAGCAGTGAACCGGGACAGGGAGACGAGCAGTACTTC | CASSEPGQGDEQYF
TRBJ2-7 | TRBV6-5 | . | . | TGTGCCAGCAGTTACAGGGGGAGAAACAACGAGCAGTACTTC | CASSYRGRNNEQYF
TRBJ2-5 | TRBV2 | . | . | TGTGCCAGCAGTGAGGGGCAAACCTACCAAGAGACCCAGTACTTC | CASSEGQTYQETQYF
TRBJ2-3 | TRBV27 | . | . | TGTGCCAGCAGTTTATACCCCCGAAGCACAGATACGCAGTATTTT | CASSLYPRSTDTQYF
TRBJ2-3 | TRBV6-4 | . | . | TGTGCCAGCGCGACCGCAAACACAGATACGCAGTATTTT | CASATANTDTQYF
TRBJ2-5 | TRBV6-1 | . | . | TGTGCCAGCATTTTTGACAGCTTCCAAGAGACCCAGTACTTC | CASIFDSFQETQYF
TRBJ2-5 | TRBV11-2 | . | . | TGTGCCAGCAGCTTTCTTTTCGGTTTAGAGGGAGAGACCCAGTACTTC | CASSFLFGLEGETQYF
TRBJ2-7 | TRBV4-2 | . | . | TGTGCCAGCAGCCGAAATAGTGGGCTACTAGAAGACGAGCAGTACTTC | CASSRNSGLLEDEQYF
TRBJ2-5 | TRBV25-1 | . | . | TGTGCCAGCAGTGAACCCCGGGACAACAAAGAGACCCAGTACTTC | CASSEPRDNKETQYF
TRBJ2-1 | TRBV19 | . | . | TGTGCCAGTAGTATAGACGGGATCCAACCACGGGATGAGCAGTTCTTC | CASSIDGIQPRDEQFF
TRBJ2-7 | TRBV18 | TRBD1 | . | TGTGCCAGCTCACTCCGGGACAGTGCCTACGAGCAGTACTTC | CASSLRDSAYEQYF
TRBJ1-1 | TRBV6-5 | . | . | TGTGCCAGCAGTTACGAGGGGCACGGCCCACTCTTT | CASSYEGHGPLF
TRBJ2-3 | TRBV9 | TRBD2 | . | TGTGCCAGCAGCGCGGGACTAGCGGCTAGCACAGATACGCAGTATTTT | CASSAGLAASTDTQYF
TRBJ1-6 | TRBV5-4 | . | . | TGTGCCAGCAGTTTCGGGGAAATTCATTCACCCCTCCACTTT | CASSFGEIHSPLHF
TRBJ2-5 | TRBV9 | . | . | TGTGCCAGCAGCGTAGGTATTGGAGAGACCCAGTACTTC | CASSVGIGETQYF
TRBJ2-2 | TRBV9 | TRBD2 | . | TGTGCCAGCACGCGGACTAGCGGGAGGGAGAACACCGGGGAGCTGTTTTTT | CASTRTSGRENTGELFF
TRBJ1-1 | TRBV27 | . | . | TGTGCCAGCAGTTTATCGCGGAACACTGAAGCTTTCTTT | CASSLSRNTEAFF
TRBJ2-3 | TRBV9 | . | . | TGTGCCAGCAGCGTCTTTAGCGGAGGCACAGATACGCAGTATTTT | CASSVFSGGTDTQYF